The rows below give T cell receptor beta chains drawn from one sample of a study of Graves' ophthalmopathy and Graves' hyperthyroidism. TCRdb independently ran MiXCR on the multiplex PCR reads; one entry per CDR3 protein. The top ten hold 11% of the sample, which has approximately 1.2 million distinct CDR3 sequences, 36% seen once. What was sequenced was peripheral blood or thyroid tissue (not recorded which). These receptors originate from an adult man with Graves' hyperthyroidism. CDR3s include the opening cysteine and the closing phenylalanine or tryptophan. A D gene is named only where the DNA matches it firmly. Clone size appears in some rows only: once, few, many, or a class for an expanded clone.

CDR3 DNA: TGCAGCGTTGGTACAGGAAATATTGAGTTTGGTGAAAAACTGTTTTTT
CDR3 protein: CSVGTGNIEFGEKLFF
V gene: TRBV29-1
D gene: NA
J gene: TRBJ1-4
clone size: NA

CDR3 DNA: TGCAGCGTAGTCGCGGGGATCTCTGGAAACACCATATATTTT
CDR3 protein: CSVVAGISGNTIYF
V gene: TRBV29-1
D gene: NA
J gene: TRBJ1-3
clone size: NA

CDR3 DNA: TGCGCCAGCAGCTCCAGGTCTCTAAATTCACCCCTCCACTTT
CDR3 protein: CASSSRSLNSPLHF
V gene: TRBV5-1
D gene: NA
J gene: TRBJ1-6
clone size: NA

CDR3 DNA: TGTGCCAGCAGCCAACAGGGGGGAAATGAAAAACTGTTTTTT
CDR3 protein: CASSQQGGNEKLFF
V gene: TRBV7-3
D gene: TRBD1
J gene: TRBJ1-4
clone size: NA

CDR3 DNA: TGCAGCGCCACCGGACCGGGGGGAGAGCAGTACTTC
CDR3 protein: CSATGPGGEQYF
V gene: TRBV29-1
D gene: TRBD2
J gene: TRBJ2-7
clone size: many

CDR3 DNA: TGTGCCAGCAGTAATCAGGGTGTGAACACTGAAGCTTTCTTT
CDR3 protein: CASSNQGVNTEAFF
V gene: TRBV6-6
D gene: NA
J gene: TRBJ1-1
clone size: few

CDR3 DNA: TGTGCCAGCAGTGATGGGGCCTGGGATGGGGAGACCCAGTACTTC
CDR3 protein: CASSDGAWDGETQYF
V gene: TRBV10-3
D gene: NA
J gene: TRBJ2-5
clone size: NA

CDR3 DNA: TGCGCCAGCAGCTTGGGGCAGGGGAGAGAGGCTAACGAAAAACTGTTTTTT
CDR3 protein: CASSLGQGREANEKLFF
V gene: TRBV5-1
D gene: NA
J gene: TRBJ1-4
clone size: NA

CDR3 DNA: TGTGCCAGCACCCGATACGAGGCGGTGAACACTGAAGCTTTCTTT
CDR3 protein: CASTRYEAVNTEAFF
V gene: TRBV6-2/TRBV6-3
D gene: NA
J gene: TRBJ1-1
clone size: NA

CDR3 DNA: TGTGCCAGTAGTATCGGACTAGCTAGCACAGATACGCAGTACTTC
CDR3 protein: CASSIGLASTDTQYF
V gene: TRBV19
D gene: TRBD2
J gene: TRBJ2-7
clone size: few

CDR3 DNA: TGTGCCAGCAGCTTAGGCTCGGGGGGCTTT
CDR3 protein: CASSLGSGGF
V gene: TRBV7-9
D gene: NA
J gene: TRBJ1-4
clone size: NA

CDR3 DNA: TGCAGTGCTAGAGGGGGGGACAGGGGCAATCAGCCCCAGCATTTT
CDR3 protein: CSARGGDRGNQPQHF
V gene: TRBV20-1
D gene: TRBD1
J gene: TRBJ1-5
clone size: few

CDR3 DNA: TGCAGCGTGGGAGAGACAGGGCAAGGCCAGCCCCAGCATTTT
CDR3 protein: CSVGETGQGQPQHF
V gene: TRBV29-1
D gene: TRBD1
J gene: TRBJ1-5
clone size: many

CDR3 DNA: TGTGCCAGCAGTGCGCCGGGACAGATCTACGAGCAGTACTTC
CDR3 protein: CASSAPGQIYEQYF
V gene: TRBV7-2
D gene: TRBD1
J gene: TRBJ2-7
clone size: NA

CDR3 DNA: NA
CDR3 protein: CSASLLASEQYFGPGDTEAFF
V gene: TRBV20-1
D gene: NA
J gene: TRBJ1-1
clone size: NA

CDR3 DNA: TGCAGCGCGGGACAGGGATCCTACGAGCAGTACTTC
CDR3 protein: CSAGQGSYEQYF
V gene: TRBV20-1
D gene: TRBD1
J gene: TRBJ2-7
clone size: many

CDR3 DNA: TGCAGTGCTAGAAGGGATACGTCCTACGAGCAGTACTTC
CDR3 protein: CSARRDTSYEQYF
V gene: TRBV20-1
D gene: NA
J gene: TRBJ2-7
clone size: many

CDR3 DNA: TGTGCCAGTAGTAGGCCGGAGAAGAACACTGAAGCTTTCTTT
CDR3 protein: CASSRPEKNTEAFF
V gene: TRBV19
D gene: NA
J gene: TRBJ1-1
clone size: many

CDR3 DNA: TGCAGCGTGAGACAGGGGGCTTCCCTCTACTTT
CDR3 protein: CSVRQGASLYF
V gene: TRBV29-1
D gene: TRBD1
J gene: TRBJ1-6
clone size: NA

CDR3 DNA: TGCGCCAGCCTGGACAGGGACTATGGCTACACCTTC
CDR3 protein: CASLDRDYGYTF
V gene: TRBV10-2
D gene: TRBD1
J gene: TRBJ1-2
clone size: NA

CDR3 DNA: TGTGCCACCAGCAGAGAAGGAGGATCCTTCGAGCAGTACTTC
CDR3 protein: CATSREGGSFEQYF
V gene: TRBV15
D gene: NA
J gene: TRBJ2-7
clone size: many

CDR3 DNA: TGTGCCAGCAGTTCTCTAGGGGGGGCCGGGGACGAGCAGTACTTC
CDR3 protein: CASSSLGGAGDEQYF
V gene: TRBV25-1
D gene: NA
J gene: TRBJ2-7
clone size: many

CDR3 DNA: TGTGCCAGCAACCCCAAACACAGCATGGAGACCCAGTACTTC
CDR3 protein: CASNPKHSMETQYF
V gene: TRBV25-1
D gene: NA
J gene: TRBJ2-5
clone size: NA

CDR3 DNA: TGTGCCAGCAGTCTAGTGACTAGCGGGAAAGAGACCCAGTACTTC
CDR3 protein: CASSLVTSGKETQYF
V gene: TRBV12-3/TRBV12-4
D gene: TRBD2
J gene: TRBJ2-5
clone size: NA

CDR3 DNA: TGTGCCAGCAGCTTCCAGGTGGGACAGGGGCTTTATGGCTACACCTTC
CDR3 protein: CASSFQVGQGLYGYTF
V gene: TRBV13
D gene: TRBD1
J gene: TRBJ1-2
clone size: many

CDR3 DNA: TGTGCCAGCAGTTTAGCGCAGGGAAAGGGGATGAACACTGAAGCTTTCTTT
CDR3 protein: CASSLAQGKGMNTEAFF
V gene: TRBV12-3/TRBV12-4
D gene: NA
J gene: TRBJ1-1
clone size: NA

CDR3 DNA: TGTGCCAGCAGCCAAACGACAGGGGGCGCCCAGACCCAGTACTTC
CDR3 protein: CASSQTTGGAQTQYF
V gene: TRBV4-2
D gene: TRBD1
J gene: TRBJ2-5
clone size: many

CDR3 DNA: TGCAGCGCCGGGGACACGCAGGATTCACCCCTCCACTTT
CDR3 protein: CSAGDTQDSPLHF
V gene: TRBV29-1
D gene: NA
J gene: TRBJ1-6
clone size: once

CDR3 DNA: TGTGCCAGCAGTTTGACGGGAAAGGGGTCACCCCTCCACTTT
CDR3 protein: CASSLTGKGSPLHF
V gene: TRBV12-3/TRBV12-4
D gene: NA
J gene: TRBJ1-6
clone size: many

CDR3 DNA: TGTGCCAGCAGCCTCGGACAGGGGGCCTTCTATGGCTACACCTTC
CDR3 protein: CASSLGQGAFYGYTF
V gene: TRBV11-3
D gene: TRBD1
J gene: TRBJ1-2
clone size: few

CDR3 DNA: TGTGCCAGTAGAGCAACCACTGAAGCTTTCTTT
CDR3 protein: CASRATTEAFF
V gene: TRBV19
D gene: NA
J gene: TRBJ1-1
clone size: NA

CDR3 DNA: TGTGCCAGCAGCTTAGTGTCGACGAGGAAATACGAGCAGTACTTC
CDR3 protein: CASSLVSTRKYEQYF
V gene: TRBV7-8
D gene: NA
J gene: TRBJ2-7
clone size: many

CDR3 DNA: TGTGCCAGTAGTGGAGCATCCGAGCAGTACTTC
CDR3 protein: CASSGASEQYF
V gene: TRBV19
D gene: NA
J gene: TRBJ2-7
clone size: NA

CDR3 DNA: TGTGCCAGCTGGGAAACAGGGATAAGGAGTACTGAAGCTTTCTTT
CDR3 protein: CASWETGIRSTEAFF
V gene: TRBV12-3/TRBV12-4
D gene: NA
J gene: TRBJ1-1
clone size: many

CDR3 DNA: TGCAGCGTGGGACAGGGAGGATTCACTGAAGCTTTCTTT
CDR3 protein: CSVGQGGFTEAFF
V gene: TRBV29-1
D gene: TRBD1
J gene: TRBJ1-1
clone size: many

CDR3 DNA: TGCAGCGTTGAGATTCAGGGGAAAGGCTACACCTTC
CDR3 protein: CSVEIQGKGYTF
V gene: TRBV29-1
D gene: NA
J gene: TRBJ1-2
clone size: many

CDR3 DNA: TGTGCCAGCAGCGTAAGAGCGGGGAGGGAGACCCAGTACTTC
CDR3 protein: CASSVRAGRETQYF
V gene: TRBV7-9
D gene: TRBD2
J gene: TRBJ2-5
clone size: many

CDR3 DNA: TGCAGTGCTAGAAAAGGTTACTCCTACGAGCAGTACTTC
CDR3 protein: CSARKGYSYEQYF
V gene: TRBV20-1
D gene: NA
J gene: TRBJ2-7
clone size: NA

CDR3 DNA: TGTGCCAGCAGCGCTGACAGGAACACTGAAGCTTTCTTT
CDR3 protein: CASSADRNTEAFF
V gene: TRBV2
D gene: NA
J gene: TRBJ1-1
clone size: many

CDR3 DNA: TGTGCCAGCAGTGGTGTAGCGGGAAGGGCTTACGAGCAGTACTTC
CDR3 protein: CASSGVAGRAYEQYF
V gene: TRBV2
D gene: TRBD2
J gene: TRBJ2-7
clone size: NA

CDR3 DNA: TGTGCCATCAGTGGAGGTGGAGGGCCAACTAGCACAGATACGCAGTATTTT
CDR3 protein: CAISGGGGPTSTDTQYF
V gene: TRBV10-3
D gene: NA
J gene: TRBJ2-3
clone size: NA

CDR3 DNA: TGTGCCACCAGCAGACGAACAGGGGGCACATTCATGAGCAATCAGCCCCAGCATTTT
CDR3 protein: CATSRRTGGTFMSNQPQHF
V gene: TRBV15
D gene: TRBD1
J gene: TRBJ1-5
clone size: many

CDR3 DNA: TGTGCCAGCAGCGGAGACGACACCCGGAACACTGAAGCTTTCTTT
CDR3 protein: CASSGDDTRNTEAFF
V gene: TRBV9
D gene: NA
J gene: TRBJ1-1
clone size: many

CDR3 DNA: TGTGCCAGCAGTGATCCGATGGAGGATGGCTACACCTTC
CDR3 protein: CASSDPMEDGYTF
V gene: TRBV2
D gene: NA
J gene: TRBJ1-2
clone size: many